The 11 T cell receptor beta chains below were found in one sample sequenced in a study of T cells after somatic rescue of genetic block. TCRdb keeps only in-frame clones here, not all; method: immunoSEQ multiplex PCR. The top ten hold 2.5% to 3% of the sample, which has tens of thousands of clones, approximately 91% seen once. The specimen sequenced was peripheral blood mononuclear cells (PBMCs). These receptors came from a man younger than 45.

V is TRBV5-6 and J is TRBJ2-3; tentatively, D is TRBD2 (6 bases). The CDR3 is 15 residues long. The V and J ends lost 6 bases and 2 bases respectively, with 16 bases between them. From germline, CDR1 is SGHDT and CDR2 YYEEEE. As DNA, the CDR3 is TGTGCCAGCATCACACAGCGGGCCAACACAGATACGCAGTATTTT. Its translation: CASITQRANTDTQYF. The full variable domain, with the rest looked up from reference TRBV5-6 and TRBJ2-3, is DAGVTQSPTHLIKTRGQQVTLRCSPKSGHDTVSWYQQALGQGPQFIFQYYEEEERQRGNFPDRFSGHQFPNYSSELNVNALLLGDSALYLCASITQRANTDTQYFGPGTRLTVL.

This CDR3 reads CASSPQGDTEAFF. DNA of the CDR3: TGTGCCAGCTCACCACAGGGTGACACTGAAGCTTTCTTT. This chain connects TRBV18 to TRBJ1-1, with D uncertain. Between the trimmed V and J ends, which lost 1 base and 3 bases, there was a span of 6 bases. Per the germline V gene, CDR1 is KGHSH and CDR2 is LQKENI. CDR3 length equals 13 residues.

This clone turned up a few times. V and J are TRBV6-5 and TRBJ2-7; D not resolved. CDR1 and CDR2 from the germline V gene are MNHEY and SVGAGI. The CDR3 covers 15 residues. Deletions cut 2 bases from V and 1 base from J, with 12 bases between. This CDR3 reads CASSYHRQRSYEQYF. Written as DNA, the CDR3 is TGTGCCAGCAGTTACCATCGACAAAGGTCCTACGAGCAGTACTTC.

In nucleotides, the CDR3 is TGTGCCAGCAGCTTAGGGGGCAGGGCTAACACTGAAGCTTTCTTT. This encodes CASSLGGRANTEAFF. V gene TRBV7-2 combines with J gene TRBJ1-1; the D gene is possibly TRBD1 (5 bases). V was trimmed by 1 base and J by 2 bases, leaving 11 bases between them. This CDR3 is built from 15 residues. Germline assignment: CDR1 SGHTA and CDR2 FQGNSA.

The chain employs TRBV27 and TRBJ2-1; D remains unclear. The CDR3 runs to 18 residues. Germline V gene data show CDR1 as MNHEY and CDR2 as SMNVEV (reference sequence). The V end lost 5 bases, the J end lost 1 base, and 21 bases lay between the germline ends. The CDR3 region has the DNA TGTGCCAGCAGTCCTTTGTTTGACCCTCTCCGTTCCTACAATGAGCAGTTCTTC. Amino acid sequence: CASSPLFDPLRSYNEQFF.

The genes are TRBV5-1 and TRBJ2-5; no reliable D call. Trimming cost V 2 bases and J 5 bases, with 13 bases left between them. Germline lookup yields CDR1 SGHRS and CDR2 YFSETQ. The CDR3 length is 14 residues. The CDR3 DNA reads TGCGCCAGCAGCTTCGGGCCCCTGGGGGAGACCCAGTACTTC. It codes for CASSFGPLGETQYF. The full variable domain, completed using reference TRBV5-1 and TRBJ2-5, is KAGVTQTPRYLIKTRGQQVTLSCSPISGHRSVSWYQQTPGQGLQFLFEYFSETQRNKGNFPGRFSGRQFSNSRSEMNVSTLELGDSALYLCASSFGPLGETQYFGPGTRLLVL.

The CDR3 reads CASSTGTTGRETQYF. DNA for the CDR3: TGTGCCAGCAGTACAGGGACTACGGGGAGGGAGACCCAGTACTTC. The J gene is TRBJ2-5, the V gene TRBV2; perhaps TRBD2 as D (7 bases). V was pared by 5 bases and J by 5 bases, with 18 bases between. Germline CDR1 reads SNHLY; CDR2 reads FYNNEI. This CDR3 has 15 amino acids.

The J gene is TRBJ2-7, the V gene TRBV7-6, with 11 bases fitting TRBD1. Per germline, CDR1 SGHVS and CDR2 FNYEAQ. This CDR3 has 16 residues. The V and J ends lost 1 base and 3 bases, in that order; junction bases with no gene match: 5. The DNA for the CDR3 is TGTGCCAGCAGCTTAGGCGGACAGGGGGCTTTCTACGAGCAGTACTTC. Translating gives CASSLGGQGAFYEQYF.

The J gene is TRBJ1-5, the V gene TRBV25-1; 9 bases are shared with TRBD1. After removal of 1 base from V and 4 bases from J, the junction contained 5 bases not matched to a gene. The CDR3 totals 16 residues. Germline V gives CDR1 MGHDK, CDR2 SYGVNS. CDR3 sequence reads: CASSESDGTGNQPQHF. In nucleotides, the CDR3 is TGTGCCAGCAGTGAATCGGACGGGACAGGGAATCAGCCCCAGCATTTT.

This chain joins TRBV7-2 and TRBJ2-3, with a weak D call TRBD2 (7 bases). The CDR3 is 15 residues long. Trimming took 5 bases from V and 2 from J, leaving 14 bases between them. Germline V CDR1 and CDR2: SGHTA, FQGNSA. Here the CDR3 DNA reads TGTGCCAGCAGCCTCGGAGGGGGGGCCACAGATACGCAGTATTTT. It encodes CASSLGGGATDTQYF.

The V call is TRBV7-9, the J call TRBJ1-4; D unclear. V was shortened by 1 base and J by 1 base, with 7 bases between the two germline ends. This CDR3 comprises 15 residues. The V gene's germline CDR1 is SEHNR and CDR2 FQNEAQ (reference sequence). The CDR3 DNA is TGTGCCAGCAGCTTAGATGCGAAAACTAATGAAAAACTGTTTTTT. Amino acids: CASSLDAKTNEKLFF.